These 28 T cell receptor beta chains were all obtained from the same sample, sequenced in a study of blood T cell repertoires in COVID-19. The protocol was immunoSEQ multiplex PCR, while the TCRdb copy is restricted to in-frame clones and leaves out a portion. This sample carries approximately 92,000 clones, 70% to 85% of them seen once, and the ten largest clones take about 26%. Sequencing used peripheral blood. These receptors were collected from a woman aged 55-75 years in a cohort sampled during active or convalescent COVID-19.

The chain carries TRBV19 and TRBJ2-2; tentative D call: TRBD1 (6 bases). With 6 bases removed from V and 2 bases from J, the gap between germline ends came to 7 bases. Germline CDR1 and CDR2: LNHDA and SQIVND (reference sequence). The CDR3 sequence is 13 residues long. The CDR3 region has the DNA TGTGCCAGTAGACAGGGTAACACCGGGGAGCTGTTTTTT. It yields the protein CASRQGNTGELFF.

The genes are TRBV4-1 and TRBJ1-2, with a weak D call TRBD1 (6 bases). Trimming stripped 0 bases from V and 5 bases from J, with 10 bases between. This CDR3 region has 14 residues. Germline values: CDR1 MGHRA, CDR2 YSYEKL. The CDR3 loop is CASSQDVGAYGYTF. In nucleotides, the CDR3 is TGCGCCAGCAGCCAAGATGTGGGGGCTTATGGCTACACCTTC.

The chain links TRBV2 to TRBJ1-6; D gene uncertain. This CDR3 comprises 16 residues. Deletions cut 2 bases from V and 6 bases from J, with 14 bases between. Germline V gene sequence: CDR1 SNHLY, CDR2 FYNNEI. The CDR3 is CASSELQVASNSPLHF. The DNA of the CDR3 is TGTGCCAGCAGTGAACTGCAGGTCGCGAGTAATTCACCCCTCCACTTT.

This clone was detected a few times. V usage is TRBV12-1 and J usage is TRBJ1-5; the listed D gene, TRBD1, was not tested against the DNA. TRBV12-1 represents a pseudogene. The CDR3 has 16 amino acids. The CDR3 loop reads CASSQGTTRGNQPQHF. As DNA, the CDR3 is TGTGCCAGCAGCCAGGGGACAACCCGGGGCAATCAGCCCCAGCATTTT.

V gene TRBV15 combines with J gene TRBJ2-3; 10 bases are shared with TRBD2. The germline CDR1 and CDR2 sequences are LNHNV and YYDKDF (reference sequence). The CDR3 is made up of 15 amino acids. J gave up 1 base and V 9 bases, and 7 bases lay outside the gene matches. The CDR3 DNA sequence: TGTGCCACGGGGACCCTAGCGGGGGGCACAGATACGCAGTATTTT. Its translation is CATGTLAGGTDTQYF. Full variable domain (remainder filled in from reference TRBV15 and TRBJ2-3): DAMVIQNPRYQVTQFGKPVTLSCSQTLNHNVMYWYQQKSSQAPKLLFHYYDKDFNNEADTPDNFQSRRPNTSFCFLDIRSPGLGDTAMYLCATGTLAGGTDTQYFGPGTRLTVL.

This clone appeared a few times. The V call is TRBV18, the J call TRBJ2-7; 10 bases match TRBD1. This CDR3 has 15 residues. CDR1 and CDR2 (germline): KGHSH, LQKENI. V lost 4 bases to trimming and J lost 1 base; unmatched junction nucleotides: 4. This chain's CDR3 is CASSQPGQGSYEQYF. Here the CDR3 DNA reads TGTGCCAGCTCACAACCGGGACAGGGGTCCTACGAGCAGTACTTC.

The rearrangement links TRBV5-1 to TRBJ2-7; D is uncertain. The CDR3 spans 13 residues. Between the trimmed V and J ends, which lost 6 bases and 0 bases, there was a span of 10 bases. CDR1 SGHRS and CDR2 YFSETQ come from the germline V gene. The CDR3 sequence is CASTVGDSYEQYF. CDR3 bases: TGCGCCAGCACCGTCGGAGACTCCTACGAGCAGTACTTC.

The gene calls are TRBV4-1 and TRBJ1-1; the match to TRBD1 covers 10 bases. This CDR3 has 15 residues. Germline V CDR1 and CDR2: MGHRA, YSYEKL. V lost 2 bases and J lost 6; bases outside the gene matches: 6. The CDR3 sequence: CASSQRDRGFSEAFF. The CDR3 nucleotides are TGCGCCAGCAGCCAACGGGACAGGGGATTTTCTGAAGCTTTCTTT.

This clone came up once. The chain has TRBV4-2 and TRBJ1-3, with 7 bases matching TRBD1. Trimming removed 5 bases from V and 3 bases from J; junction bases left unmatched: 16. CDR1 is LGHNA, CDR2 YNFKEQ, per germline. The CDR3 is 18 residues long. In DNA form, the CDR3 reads TGTGCCAGCAGCTACACGGCTCTAGATGACAGGGTTGGAAACACCATATATTTT. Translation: CASSYTALDDRVGNTIYF.

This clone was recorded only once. This chain's CDR3 is CASSQNTGVGNTIYF. The CDR3 nucleotides are TGCGCCAGCAGCCAAAACACAGGGGTTGGAAACACCATATATTTT. V usage is TRBV5-1 and J usage is TRBJ1-3; 7 bases map to TRBD1. This CDR3 is built from 15 residues. Germline lookup yields CDR1 SGHRS and CDR2 YFSETQ. V gave up 4 bases and J gave up 3 bases; unmatched junction bases: 7.

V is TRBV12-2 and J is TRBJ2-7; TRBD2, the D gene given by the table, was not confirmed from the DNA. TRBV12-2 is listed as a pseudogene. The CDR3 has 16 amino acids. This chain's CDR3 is CATSGTSGYTTYEQYF. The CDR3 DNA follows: TGTGCAACATCCGGGACTAGCGGGTACACAACCTACGAGCAGTACTTC.

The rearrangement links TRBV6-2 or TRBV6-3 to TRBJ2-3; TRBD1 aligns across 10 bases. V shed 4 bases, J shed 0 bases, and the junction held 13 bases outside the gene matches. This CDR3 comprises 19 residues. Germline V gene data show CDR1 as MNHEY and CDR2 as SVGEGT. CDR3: CASSSWTGLGQGSTDTQYF. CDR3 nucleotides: TGTGCCAGCAGTTCTTGGACGGGGTTGGGACAGGGGAGCACAGATACGCAGTATTTT.

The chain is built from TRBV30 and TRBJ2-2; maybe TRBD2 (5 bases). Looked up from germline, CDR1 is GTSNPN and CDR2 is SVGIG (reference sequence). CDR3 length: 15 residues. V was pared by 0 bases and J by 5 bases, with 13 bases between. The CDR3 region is CAWSVISGGTGELFF. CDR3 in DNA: TGTGCCTGGAGTGTAATAAGCGGCGGGACCGGGGAGCTGTTTTTT.

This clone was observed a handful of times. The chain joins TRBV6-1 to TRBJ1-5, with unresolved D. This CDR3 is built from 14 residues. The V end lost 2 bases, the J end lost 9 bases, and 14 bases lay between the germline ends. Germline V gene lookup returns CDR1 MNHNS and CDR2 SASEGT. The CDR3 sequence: CASSEYALEGPQHF. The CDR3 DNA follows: TGTGCCAGCAGTGAATATGCCCTCGAGGGGCCCCAGCATTTT.

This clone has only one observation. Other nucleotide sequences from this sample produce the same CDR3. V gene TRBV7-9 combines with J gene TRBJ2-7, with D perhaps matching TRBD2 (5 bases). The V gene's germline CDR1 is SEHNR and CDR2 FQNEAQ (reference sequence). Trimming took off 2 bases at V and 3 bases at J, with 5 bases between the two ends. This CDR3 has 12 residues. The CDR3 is CASSLRGYEQYF. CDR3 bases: TGTGCCAGCAGCTTACGGGGCTACGAGCAGTACTTC.

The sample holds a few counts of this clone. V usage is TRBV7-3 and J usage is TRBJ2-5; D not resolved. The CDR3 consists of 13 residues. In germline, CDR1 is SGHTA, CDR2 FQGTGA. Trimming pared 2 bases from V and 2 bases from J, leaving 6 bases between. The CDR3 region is CASSLLAQETQYF. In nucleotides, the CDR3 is TGTGCCAGCAGCTTATTAGCTCAAGAGACCCAGTACTTC.

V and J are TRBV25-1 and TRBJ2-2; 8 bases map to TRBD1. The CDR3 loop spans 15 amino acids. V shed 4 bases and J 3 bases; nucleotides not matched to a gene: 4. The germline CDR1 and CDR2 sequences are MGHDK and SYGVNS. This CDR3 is CASSADRVDTGELFF. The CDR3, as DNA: TGTGCCAGCAGTGCGGACAGGGTAGACACCGGGGAGCTGTTTTTT. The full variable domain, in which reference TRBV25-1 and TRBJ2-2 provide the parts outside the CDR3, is EADIYQTPRYLVIGTGKKITLECSQTMGHDKMYWYQQDPGMELHLIHYSYGVNSTEKGDLSSESTVSRIRTEHFPLTLESARPSHTSQYLCASSADRVDTGELFFGEGSRLTVL.

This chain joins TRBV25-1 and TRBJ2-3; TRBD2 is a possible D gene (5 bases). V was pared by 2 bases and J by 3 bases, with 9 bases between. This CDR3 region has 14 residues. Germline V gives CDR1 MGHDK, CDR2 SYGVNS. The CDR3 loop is CASSESLATDTQYF. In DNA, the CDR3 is TGTGCCAGCAGTGAAAGTCTAGCAACAGATACGCAGTATTTT.

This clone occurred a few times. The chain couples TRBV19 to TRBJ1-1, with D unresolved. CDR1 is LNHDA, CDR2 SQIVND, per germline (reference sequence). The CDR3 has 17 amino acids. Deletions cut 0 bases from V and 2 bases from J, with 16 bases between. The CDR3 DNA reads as TGTGCCAGTAGTATAGACCCTATGTGGCAGGCTAACACTGAAGCTTTCTTT. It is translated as CASSIDPMWQANTEAFF.

The chain's CDR3 is CASSLRGASTDTQYF. The CDR3 nucleotides read TGTGCCAGCAGCTTGCGGGGGGCATCCACAGATACGCAGTATTTT. This sequence joins TRBV5-4 and TRBJ2-3, with a tentative D call TRBD2 (7 bases). V lost 1 base to trimming and J lost 2 bases, with 11 bases between them. Germline V gene data show CDR1 as SGHNT and CDR2 as YYREEE (reference sequence). The CDR3 extends over 15 amino acids.

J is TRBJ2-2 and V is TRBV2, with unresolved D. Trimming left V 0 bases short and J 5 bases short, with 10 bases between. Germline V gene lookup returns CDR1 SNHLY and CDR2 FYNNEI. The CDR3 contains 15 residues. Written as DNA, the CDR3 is TGTGCCAGCAGTGAAGCGCTTCGAGGTACCGGGGAGCTGTTTTTT. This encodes CASSEALRGTGELFF.

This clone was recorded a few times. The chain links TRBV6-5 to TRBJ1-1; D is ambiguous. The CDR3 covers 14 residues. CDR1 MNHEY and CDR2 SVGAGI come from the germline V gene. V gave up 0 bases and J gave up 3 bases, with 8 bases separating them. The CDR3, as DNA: TGTGCCAGCAGTTACTCCCGGTTGGACACTGAAGCTTTCTTT. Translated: CASSYSRLDTEAFF.

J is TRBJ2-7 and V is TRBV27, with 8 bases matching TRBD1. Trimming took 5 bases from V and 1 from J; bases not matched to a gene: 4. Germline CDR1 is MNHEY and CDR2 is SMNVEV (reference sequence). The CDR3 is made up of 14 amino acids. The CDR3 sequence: CASSHRGNSYEQYF. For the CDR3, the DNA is TGTGCCAGCAGTCACAGGGGGAATTCCTACGAGCAGTACTTC.

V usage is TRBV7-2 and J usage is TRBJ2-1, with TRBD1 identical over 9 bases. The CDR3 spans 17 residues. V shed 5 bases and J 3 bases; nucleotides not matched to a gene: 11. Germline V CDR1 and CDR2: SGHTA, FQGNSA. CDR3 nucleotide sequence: TGTGCCAGCAGCCCAGGTTGGGACAGGGCCTACTACAATGAGCAGTTCTTC. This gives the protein CASSPGWDRAYYNEQFF.

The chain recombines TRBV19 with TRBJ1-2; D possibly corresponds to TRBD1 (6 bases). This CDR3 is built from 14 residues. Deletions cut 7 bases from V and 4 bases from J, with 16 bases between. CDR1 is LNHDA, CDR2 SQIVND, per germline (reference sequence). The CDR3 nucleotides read TGTGCCAGTACCCCTACCGGCAGGGGCTATGGCTACACCTTC. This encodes CASTPTGRGYGYTF. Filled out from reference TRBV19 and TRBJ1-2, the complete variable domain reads DGGITQSPKYLFRKEGQNVTLSCEQNLNHDAMYWYRQDPGQGLRLIYYSQIVNDFQKGDIAEGYSVSREKKESFPLTVTSAQKNPTAFYLCASTPTGRGYGYTFGSGTRLTVV.

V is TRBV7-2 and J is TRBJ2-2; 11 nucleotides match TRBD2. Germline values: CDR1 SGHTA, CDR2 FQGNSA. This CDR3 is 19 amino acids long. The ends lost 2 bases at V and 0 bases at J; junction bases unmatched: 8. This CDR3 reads CASSLLLLAGAANTGELFF. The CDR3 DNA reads TGTGCCAGCAGCTTACTCCTACTAGCGGGGGCAGCGAACACCGGGGAGCTGTTTTTT. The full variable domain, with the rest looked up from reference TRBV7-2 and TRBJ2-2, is GAGVSQSPSNKVTEKGKDVELRCDPISGHTALYWYRQSLGQGLEFLIYFQGNSAPDKSGLPSDRFSAERTGGSVSTLTIQRTQQEDSAVYLCASSLLLLAGAANTGELFFGEGSRLTVL.

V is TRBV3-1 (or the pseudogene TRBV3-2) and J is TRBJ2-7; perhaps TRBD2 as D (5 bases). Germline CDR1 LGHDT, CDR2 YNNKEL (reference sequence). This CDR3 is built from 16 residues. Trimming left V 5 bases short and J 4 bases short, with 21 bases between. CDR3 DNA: TGTGCCAGCAGCTTCAGATCTAGCTTTCCCGATTACGAGCAGTACTTC. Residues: CASSFRSSFPDYEQYF.

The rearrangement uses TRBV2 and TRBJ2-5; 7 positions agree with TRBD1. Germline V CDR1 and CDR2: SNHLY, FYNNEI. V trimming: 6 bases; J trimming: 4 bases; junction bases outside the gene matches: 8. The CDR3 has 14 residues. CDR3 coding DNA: TGTGCCAGCAGCCTACAGGGGATGGGAGAGACCCAGTACTTC. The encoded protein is CASSLQGMGETQYF.